The 25 T cell receptor beta chains listed next were all sequenced from one sample in a study of cytomegalovirus exposure and HLA in healthy donors (dated by TCRdb to 2016 to 2017). The library was produced with the immunoSEQ multiplex PCR assay. For the multiplex PCR, a mixture combining 60 forward primers for TCR Vbeta segments and 13 reverse primers for TCR Jbeta segments was used. TCRdb's version of the immuneACCESS table is confined to in-frame rearrangements and falls short of the full clone set. An unresolved V gene accounts for under half of the shortfall where checked; the remainder is of unknown origin. For this sample the table gives 150,000 to 200,000 clones, of which roughly 77% were detected only once. The leading ten clones occupy 1% of the sample. Source material: PBMCs. The receptors were gathered from a woman aged 50 to 65 in good health and CMV-seropositive.

The chain combines TRBV11-3 with TRBJ1-1; TRBD1 is a possible D gene (6 bases). V was trimmed by 3 bases and J by 5 bases, leaving 16 bases between them. Germline CDR1 and CDR2: SGHNT and YENEEA. The length of the CDR3 is 15 residues. This CDR3 reads CASSFNSIQGTEAFF. CDR3 DNA sequence: TGTGCCAGCAGCTTTAACTCGATCCAGGGGACTGAAGCTTTCTTT.

This clone was seen a single time. The chain uses TRBV4-2 and TRBJ1-4; D unresolved. This CDR3 has 13 amino acids. Per the germline V gene, CDR1 is LGHNA and CDR2 is YNFKEQ. The V end was cut by 4 bases, the J end by 7 bases, with 10 bases between. Here the CDR3 DNA reads TGTGCCAGCAGCCCTTCCGGTAGTGAAAAACTGTTTTTT. This sequence encodes CASSPSGSEKLFF.

The chain couples TRBV4-2 to TRBJ2-5, with D maybe TRBD1 (5 bases). Trimming cost V 4 bases and J 1 base, with 13 bases left between them. CDR1 and CDR2 from the germline V gene are LGHNA and YNFKEQ. CDR3 length: 15 amino acids. The CDR3 DNA follows: TGTGCCAGCAGCCTATCGCAGGGTCCCCAAGAGACCCAGTACTTC. Protein sequence: CASSLSQGPQETQYF.

The V and J genes are TRBV4-3 and TRBJ2-3; 11 bases map to TRBD2. Trimming removed 0 bases from V and 3 bases from J; junction bases left unmatched: 11. The length of the CDR3 is 19 residues. Germline V gene sequence: CDR1 LGHNA, CDR2 YSLEER. The CDR3 DNA follows: TGCGCCAGCAGCCAAGATTATGGGCTAGCGGGGGGCTCTACAGATACGCAGTATTTT. It specifies CASSQDYGLAGGSTDTQYF.

CDR3 bases: TGTGCCAGCAGCTTCCAGGGTGTCGGCTACACCTTC. This codes for CASSFQGVGYTF. The chain joins TRBV9 to TRBJ1-2; D may be TRBD1 (5 bases). Trimming took 4 bases from V and 8 from J, leaving 12 bases between them. CDR3 size: 12 residues. Germline V gives CDR1 SGDLS, CDR2 YYNGEE.

This sequence joins TRBV19 and TRBJ1-4; unclear D gene. Germline-derived CDR1 and CDR2 are LNHDA and SQIVND (reference sequence). The V and J ends lost 5 bases and 2 bases respectively, with 18 bases between them. CDR3 length equals 17 residues. CDR3 nucleotide sequence: TGTGCCAGTAGTCCGAGGGCCCACTCCACGACTAATGAAAAACTGTTTTTT. As protein: CASSPRAHSTTNEKLFF. Together with reference TRBV19 and TRBJ1-4, the CDR3 gives the full variable domain: DGGITQSPKYLFRKEGQNVTLSCEQNLNHDAMYWYRQDPGQGLRLIYYSQIVNDFQKGDIAEGYSVSREKKESFPLTVTSAQKNPTAFYLCASSPRAHSTTNEKLFFGSGTQLSVL.

This clone was picked up one time. The CDR3, as DNA: TGTGCCAGCAGCCCTTGGGGCGAGTTCTACGAGCAGTACTTC. Residues: CASSPWGEFYEQYF. The chain joins TRBV9 to TRBJ2-7; possible D gene TRBD1, 5 bases. Trimming pared 4 bases from V and 3 bases from J, leaving 14 bases between. The CDR3 sequence is 14 residues long. CDR1 and CDR2 (germline): SGDLS, YYNGEE.

This chain connects TRBV11-2 to TRBJ2-7, with a weak D call TRBD1 (6 bases). Germline-derived CDR1 and CDR2 are SGHAT and FQNNGV. V gave up 1 base and J gave up 2 bases, with 9 bases separating them. CDR3 size: 14 residues. The chain's CDR3 is CASSLAQGPYEQYF. CDR3 coding DNA: TGTGCCAGCAGCTTAGCTCAGGGGCCCTACGAGCAGTACTTC.

This clone was picked up a small number of times. The chain couples TRBV6-1 to TRBJ2-7, with a weak D call TRBD1 (6 bases). The CDR3 is 13 residues long. Germline V gene sequence: CDR1 MNHNS, CDR2 SASEGT. V gave up 6 bases and J gave up 5 bases, with 14 bases separating them. The CDR3 protein is CASSRDRFDEQYF. The CDR3 DNA is TGTGCCAGCAGCCGCGACAGGTTCGACGAGCAGTACTTC.

This chain connects TRBV5-1 to TRBJ1-1; TRBD1 aligns across 7 bases. Germline CDR1 SGHRS, CDR2 YFSETQ. This CDR3 comprises 13 residues. V gave up 2 bases and J gave up 3 bases; unmatched junction bases: 1. CDR3 sequence (DNA): TGCGCCAGCAGCTTTACAGGGGACACTGAAGCTTTCTTT. This encodes CASSFTGDTEAFF.

The V and J genes are TRBV9 and TRBJ2-1; D gene unclear. CDR3 size: 14 residues. Germline V gene sequence: CDR1 SGDLS, CDR2 YYNGEE. V lost 0 bases and J 8 bases, leaving 12 bases between the germline ends. The CDR3 DNA follows: TGTGCCAGCAGCGTAGACGGCAGGCGCTATGAGCAGTTCTTC. Its translation is CASSVDGRRYEQFF.

This CDR3 is CASNRDGTNYGYTF. DNA of the CDR3: TGTGCCAGCAACAGGGATGGGACTAACTATGGCTACACCTTC. The V and J genes are TRBV5-4 and TRBJ1-2; a possible D gene is TRBD1 (6 bases). This CDR3 has 14 amino acids. The V gene lost 6 bases and the J gene lost 0 bases, with 12 bases spanning the gap. CDR1 SGHNT and CDR2 YYREEE come from the germline V gene (reference sequence).

This clone was counted a single time. The chain uses TRBV28 and TRBJ1-5; the D is unclear. V was cut by 7 bases and J by 6 bases, with 22 bases left in between. Germline CDR1 MDHEN, CDR2 SYDVKM. The CDR3 is made up of 16 amino acids. The CDR3 region has the DNA TGTGCCAGCACGACCACCGCCTCAGGTGTCCGTCAGCCCCAGCATTTT. Residues: CASTTTASGVRQPQHF.

This chain uses TRBV5-6 with TRBJ2-1; 9 positions match TRBD1. The J segment lost 8 bases and the V segment lost 6 bases, leaving 12 bases of the junction unmatched. CDR3 length: 15 amino acids. The V gene's germline CDR1 is SGHDT and CDR2 YYEEEE. The CDR3 DNA is TGTGCCAGCACCCTAGGGGACAGGGTATGGCATGAGCAGTTCTTC. Translation gives CASTLGDRVWHEQFF.

The J gene is TRBJ2-7, the V gene TRBV6-4; D gene ambiguous. The CDR3 is 17 amino acids. Germline CDR1 MRHNA, CDR2 SNTAGT. With 3 bases removed from V and 0 bases from J, the gap between germline ends came to 18 bases. CDR3 DNA: TGTGCCAGCAGTGAAAGCCTCCCTTCCCCAATCTCCTACGAGCAGTACTTC. Its translation: CASSESLPSPISYEQYF.

The V call is TRBV18, the J call TRBJ2-7, with TRBD1 as a possible D gene (6 bases). The germline CDR1 and CDR2 sequences are KGHSH and LQKENI. CDR3 length: 17 residues. Between the trimmed V and J ends, which lost 0 bases and 4 bases, there was a span of 19 bases. The CDR3 bases are TGTGCCAGCTCACCACCCTTACCCTCAAAAGGACAGTACGAGCAGTACTTC. It specifies CASSPPLPSKGQYEQYF.

The V and J genes are TRBV7-9 and TRBJ1-5; maybe TRBD1 (5 bases). This CDR3 has 12 residues. Germline loops: CDR1 SEHNR, CDR2 FQNEAQ (reference sequence). Trimming shortened V by 5 bases and J by 9 bases, and 11 bases separated the two germline ends. CDR3 amino acids: CASSLKRGPQHF. Here the CDR3 DNA reads TGTGCCAGCAGCCTCAAAAGGGGGCCCCAGCATTTT.

The CDR3 DNA is TGTGCCAGCAGCCCGACGGGGACAGGGGGACAGCCCCAGCATTTT. It yields the protein CASSPTGTGGQPQHF. This chain joins TRBV9 and TRBJ1-5; 11 nucleotides align to TRBD1. Germline V lookup: CDR1 SGDLS, CDR2 YYNGEE. This CDR3 is built from 15 residues. Trimming took 4 bases from V and 7 from J; bases not matched to a gene: 7.

The chain links TRBV28 to TRBJ2-3, with D perhaps matching TRBD2 (6 bases). V lost 2 bases and J 7 bases, leaving 16 bases between the germline ends. The CDR3 contains 15 residues. Germline values: CDR1 MDHEN, CDR2 SYDVKM. CDR3 loop: CASSLGGTEGNTQYF. The CDR3 DNA reads as TGTGCCAGCAGTTTAGGAGGGACGGAGGGGAATACGCAGTATTTT.

The CDR3 DNA reads as TGCAGCGTTGGACACGCGTACGAGCAGTACTTC. Translation gives CSVGHAYEQYF. The genes are TRBV29-1 and TRBJ2-7; D remains unclear. Germline V gives CDR1 SQVTM, CDR2 ANQGSEA. The V end lost 4 bases, the J end lost 4 bases, and 8 bases lay between the germline ends. The CDR3 sequence is 11 residues long.

J is TRBJ1-4 and V is TRBV5-1; TRBD1 aligns across 8 bases. Unmatched junction bases numbered 1, after V lost 0 bases and J lost 6 bases. The germline V gene encodes CDR1 SGHRS and CDR2 YFSETQ. The CDR3 sequence is 14 residues long. In DNA form, the CDR3 reads TGCGCCAGCAGCTTGGGACAGGGGTATGAAAAACTGTTTTTT. Its protein is CASSLGQGYEKLFF.

The chain recombines TRBV7-2 with TRBJ2-7; D remains ambiguous. Between the trimmed V and J ends, which lost 1 base and 6 bases, there was a span of 4 bases. The CDR3 totals 11 residues. CDR1 is SGHTA, CDR2 FQGNSA, per germline. The CDR3 DNA sequence: TGTGCCAGCAGCTTAGTATCCGAGCAGTACTTC. It codes for CASSLVSEQYF.

The rearrangement links TRBV11-2 to TRBJ2-3; 11 bases match TRBD2. This CDR3 contains 16 residues. Unmatched junction bases numbered 8, after V lost 5 bases and J lost 4 bases. From germline, CDR1 is SGHAT and CDR2 FQNNGV. CDR3 DNA sequence: TGTGCCAGCAGCCTTTCTAGCGGGGGGACCGCAGATACGCAGTATTTT. Translated, it gives CASSLSSGGTADTQYF. Full variable domain (outside the CDR3, taken from reference TRBV11-2 and TRBJ2-3): EAGVAQSPRYKIIEKRQSVAFWCNPISGHATLYWYQQILGQGPKLLIQFQNNGVVDDSQLPKDRFSAERLKGVDSTLKIQPAKLEDSAVYLCASSLSSGGTADTQYFGPGTRLTVL.

This clone was observed a handful of times. The rearrangement uses TRBV6-1 and TRBJ2-2, with 8 nucleotides matching TRBD1. V shed 11 bases and J 1 base; nucleotides not matched to a gene: 3. This CDR3 region has 13 residues. Germline loops: CDR1 MNHNS, CDR2 SASEGT. The CDR3 reads CAGQGRNTGELFF. The CDR3 DNA reads TGTGCCGGACAGGGACGGAACACCGGGGAGCTGTTTTTT.

The CDR3, as DNA: TGTGCCAGCAGTTTAGCGGGAGAGAGGTACAATGAGCAGTTCTTC. It translates to CASSLAGERYNEQFF. This sequence joins TRBV5-4 and TRBJ2-1; TRBD2 aligns across 9 bases. The germline gives CDR1 SGHNT, CDR2 YYREEE (reference sequence). V was pared by 5 bases and J by 4 bases, with 7 bases of the junction left unmatched. This CDR3 region has 15 residues.